These 11 T cell receptor beta chains came from one sample sequenced in a study of blood T cell repertoires in COVID-19 (dated by TCRdb to the early 2020s). Receptors were amplified or captured by the immunoSEQ multiplex PCR assay. This is the immuneACCESS table as TCRdb keeps it, with only in-frame sequences that have V and J called. A part of the clones is gone; compared with another copy, unresolved V genes explain less than half, and the rest is unexplained. The sample table shows 120,000 or so clones, and roughly 90% are seen once. The top ten clones comprise 6.5% to 9% of the sample. Sequences were obtained from peripheral blood. Receptors originate from a man aged 50 to 60 with acute or convalescent COVID-19.

The chain combines TRBV6-5 with TRBJ2-3; 10 nucleotides align to TRBD2. CDR1 is MNHEY, CDR2 SVGAGI, per germline. There are 15 residues in the CDR3. The trim removed 5 bases at V and 3 bases at J, leaving 5 bases unmatched. CDR3 sequence (DNA): TGTGCCAGCAGTCAACTAGCGGGGAAGACAGATACGCAGTATTTT. This codes for CASSQLAGKTDTQYF.

The genes are TRBV6-5 and TRBJ2-7; D is possibly TRBD2 (5 bases). The germline V and J ends were trimmed by 6 bases and 4 bases, with 16 bases remaining between them. Germline CDR1 MNHEY, CDR2 SVGAGI. CDR3 length equals 14 residues. DNA for the CDR3: TGTGCCAGCAGCCTAGAGGGTGCTGAGTACGAGCAGTACTTC. Amino acid sequence: CASSLEGAEYEQYF.

Relative to its sample, this clone is medium-sized. The genes are TRBV5-4 and TRBJ1-2; 7 bases map to TRBD1. The V and J ends lost 0 bases and 5 bases, in that order; junction bases with no gene match: 4. The CDR3 is 14 amino acids. Germline-derived CDR1 and CDR2 are SGHNT and YYREEE (reference sequence). CDR3 region: CASSLAKTGYGYTF. The DNA of the CDR3 is TGTGCCAGCAGCTTGGCCAAGACAGGGTATGGCTACACCTTC.

V is TRBV4-3 and J is TRBJ2-7, with 8 bases lining up with TRBD1. This CDR3 has 17 amino acids. Germline trimming cut 3 bases from V and 5 bases from J; bases unmatched to any gene: 15. The germline V gene has CDR1 LGHNA and CDR2 YSLEER. The CDR3 spells CASSQSVPGGSFDEQYF. CDR3 nucleotide sequence: TGCGCCAGCAGCCAGAGCGTCCCAGGGGGCAGTTTCGACGAGCAGTACTTC.

The V and J genes are TRBV4-1 and TRBJ2-2, with 8 nucleotides matching TRBD2. Germline V gene sequence: CDR1 MGHRA, CDR2 YSYEKL. With 0 bases clipped from V and 1 base from J, the junction kept 4 bases outside the gene matches. The CDR3 runs 17 residues. The CDR3 nucleotides read TGCGCCAGCAGCCAAGATCCCGGGACTAGGAACACCGGGGAGCTGTTTTTT. This encodes CASSQDPGTRNTGELFF.

This clone was found a few times. V usage is TRBV4-3 and J usage is TRBJ2-3, with TRBD1 identical over 10 bases. Germline V gene sequence: CDR1 LGHNA, CDR2 YSLEER. This CDR3 comprises 16 residues. The V segment lost 4 bases and the J segment 5 bases; nucleotides outside the gene matches: 9. CDR3 residues: CASSRSRQGAKDTQYF. In nucleotides, the CDR3 is TGCGCCAGCAGCCGAAGCCGACAGGGGGCAAAAGATACGCAGTATTTT.

The chain carries TRBV11-3 and TRBJ2-1; 8 bases are shared with TRBD1. Germline CDR1 SGHNT, CDR2 YENEEA. CDR3 length: 12 amino acids. The trim removed 5 bases at V and 10 bases at J, leaving 4 bases unmatched. The CDR3 sequence: CASSNRDREQFF. The CDR3 DNA reads as TGTGCCAGCAGCAACCGGGACAGGGAGCAGTTCTTC.

This CDR3 is CASSFRGLAGHQETQYF. DNA for the CDR3: TGTGCCAGCAGTTTCCGCGGACTAGCGGGGCACCAAGAGACCCAGTACTTC. V usage is TRBV27 and J usage is TRBJ2-5; 12 positions match TRBD2. The ends lost 3 bases at V and 0 bases at J; junction bases unmatched: 5. This CDR3 is 17 amino acids long. CDR1 and CDR2 (germline): MNHEY, SMNVEV (reference sequence).

This chain's CDR3 is CAWSVWTGGINYGYTF. In nucleotides, the CDR3 is TGTGCCTGGAGTGTATGGACAGGGGGTATCAACTATGGCTACACCTTC. The chain combines TRBV30 with TRBJ1-2; 10 nucleotides match TRBD1. Germline V lookup: CDR1 GTSNPN, CDR2 SVGIG (reference sequence). The CDR3 runs 16 residues. Unmatched junction bases numbered 6, after V lost 0 bases and J lost 2 bases. The full variable domain, with the rest looked up from reference TRBV30 and TRBJ1-2, is SQTIHQWPATLVQPVGSPLSLECTVEGTSNPNLYWYRQAAGRGLQLLFYSVGIGQISSEVPQNLSASRPQDRQFILSSKKLLLSDSGFYLCAWSVWTGGINYGYTFGSGTRLTVV.

V usage is TRBV4-1 and J usage is TRBJ2-7, with D possibly matching TRBD1 (5 bases). Trimming cost V 2 bases and J 2 bases, with 13 bases left between them. Germline CDR1 and CDR2: MGHRA and YSYEKL. This CDR3 comprises 15 residues. The CDR3 region is CASSQNNRTPYEQYF. CDR3 bases: TGCGCCAGCAGCCAAAACAACAGGACCCCCTACGAGCAGTACTTC.

The chain uses TRBV18 and TRBJ2-5, with 9 bases identical to TRBD1. There are 15 residues in the CDR3. Germline assignment: CDR1 KGHSH and CDR2 LQKENI. J was trimmed by 5 bases and V by 5 bases; bases with no gene match: 9. For the CDR3, the DNA is TGTGCCAGCTCAGCGGACAGGGGATGGTCGGAGACCCAGTACTTC. It is translated as CASSADRGWSETQYF.